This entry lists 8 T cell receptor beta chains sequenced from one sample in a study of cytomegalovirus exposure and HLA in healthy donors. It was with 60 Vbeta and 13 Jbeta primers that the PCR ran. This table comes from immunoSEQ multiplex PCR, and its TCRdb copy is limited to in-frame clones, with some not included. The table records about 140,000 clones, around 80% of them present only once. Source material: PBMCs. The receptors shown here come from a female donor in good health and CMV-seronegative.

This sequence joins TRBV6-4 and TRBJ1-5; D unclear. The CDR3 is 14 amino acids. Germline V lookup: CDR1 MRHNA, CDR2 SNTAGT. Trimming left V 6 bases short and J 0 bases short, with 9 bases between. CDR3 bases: TGTGCCAGCAGCGTCGACTATAGCAATCAGCCCCAGCATTTT. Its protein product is CASSVDYSNQPQHF.

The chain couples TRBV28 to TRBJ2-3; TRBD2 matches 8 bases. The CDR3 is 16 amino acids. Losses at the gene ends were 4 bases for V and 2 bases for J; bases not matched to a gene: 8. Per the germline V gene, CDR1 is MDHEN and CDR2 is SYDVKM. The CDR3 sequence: CASSSQLAEATDTQYF. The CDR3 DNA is TGTGCCAGCAGTTCACAACTAGCGGAGGCCACAGATACGCAGTATTTT.

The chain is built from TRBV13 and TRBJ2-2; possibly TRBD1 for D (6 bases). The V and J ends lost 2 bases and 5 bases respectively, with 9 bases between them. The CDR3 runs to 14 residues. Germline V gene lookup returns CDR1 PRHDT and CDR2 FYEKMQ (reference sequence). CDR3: CASSLLGATGELFF. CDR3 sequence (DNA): TGTGCCAGCAGCTTATTGGGGGCGACCGGGGAGCTGTTTTTT. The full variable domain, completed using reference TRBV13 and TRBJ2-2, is AAGVIQSPRHLIKEKRETATLKCYPIPRHDTVYWYQQGPGQDPQFLISFYEKMQSDKGSIPDRFSAQQFSDYHSELNMSSLELGDSALYFCASSLLGATGELFFGEGSRLTVL.

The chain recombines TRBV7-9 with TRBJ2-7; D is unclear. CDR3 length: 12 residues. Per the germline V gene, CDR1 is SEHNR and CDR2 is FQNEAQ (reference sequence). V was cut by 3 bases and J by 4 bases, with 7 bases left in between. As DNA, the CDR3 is TGTGCCAGCAGCTTGGGCGTTTACGAGCAGTACTTC. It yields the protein CASSLGVYEQYF.

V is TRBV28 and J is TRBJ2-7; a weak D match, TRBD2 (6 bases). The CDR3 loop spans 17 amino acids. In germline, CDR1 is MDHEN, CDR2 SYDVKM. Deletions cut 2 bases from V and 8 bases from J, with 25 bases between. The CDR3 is CASSLGGSAESSTKQYF. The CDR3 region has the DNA TGTGCCAGCAGTTTAGGGGGGTCGGCAGAATCCTCAACGAAGCAGTACTTC.

CDR3 nucleotides: TGTGCCTGGAGTCTTATAGGAGTCTCCTACGAGCAGTACTTC. Its translation is CAWSLIGVSYEQYF. The chain joins TRBV30 to TRBJ2-7; D is unresolved. This CDR3 is built from 14 residues. Germline CDR1 reads GTSNPN; CDR2 reads SVGIG (reference sequence). Trimming left V 2 bases short and J 0 bases short, with 11 bases between.

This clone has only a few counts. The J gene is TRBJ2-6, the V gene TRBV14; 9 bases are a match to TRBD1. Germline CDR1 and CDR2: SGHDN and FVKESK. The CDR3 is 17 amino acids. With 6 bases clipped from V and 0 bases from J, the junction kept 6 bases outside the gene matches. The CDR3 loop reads CASRPGTGSSGANVLTF. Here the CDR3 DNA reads TGTGCCAGCAGACCCGGGACAGGGAGCTCTGGGGCCAACGTCCTGACTTTC.

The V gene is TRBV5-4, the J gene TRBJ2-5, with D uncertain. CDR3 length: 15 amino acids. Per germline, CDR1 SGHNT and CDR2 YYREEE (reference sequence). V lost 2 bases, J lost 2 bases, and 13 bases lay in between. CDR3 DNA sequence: TGTGCCAGCAGCTTTCGCCAGGCCTCTCAAGAGACCCAGTACTTC. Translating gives CASSFRQASQETQYF. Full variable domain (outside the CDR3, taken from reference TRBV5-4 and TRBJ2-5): ETGVTQSPTHLIKTRGQQVTLRCSSQSGHNTVSWYQQALGQGPQFIFQYYREEENGRGNFPPRFSGLQFPNYSSELNVNALELDDSALYLCASSFRQASQETQYFGPGTRLLVL.